This T cell receptor beta chain was retrieved from a study of blood T cells in healthy people across ages (dated by TCRdb to the mid-2010s). With respect to the entire study: In model experiments, template switching captured about one uniquely barcoded TCR beta cDNA molecule for every two T cells. Age-related changes in TCR beta repertoire diversity were measured in the study by deep sequencing normalized with unique cDNA molecular identifiers. Donors were grouped into four age groups: young (average approximately 15 years), middle-aged (roughly 38), aged (around 60) and long-lived (about 89). To avoid experimental bias, donors of different ages were distributed randomly across sequencing lanes. For two donors (one aged 18 to 30 and one aged 80 or older), the study analyzed two additional independent replicas of 1 million unique cDNA reads from the same blood draw. What the work shows at the level of the full study, not this receptor alone: As age increased, observed TCR beta diversity per million T cells dropped in a roughly linear way, and a significant reduction was already evident by age about 40. Bulk unsorted PBMC profiling prevented conclusive comparison of naive and antigen-experienced compartments. There was a strong correlation between observed TCR beta diversity and the percentage of naive T cells measured by flow cytometry. Because donor CMV infection status was unknown, age-related changes in expanded clonotypes were potentially confounded. Estimates of total diversity based on one million sequenced T cells were considered lower bounds and underestimates. The long-lived group showed more naive CD4+ T cells, fewer expanded clones and increased TCR diversity than the aged group, suggesting age selection.

Library preparation used 5' RACE. Reads for this sample came from an Illumina HiSeq 2500. A second PCR of about 7 to 12 cycles was performed with a sample-barcoded 5' primer and a J-beta primer mix. A unique molecular identifier was introduced onto each TCR beta cDNA molecule by a template-switch 5' adaptor carrying 12 random nucleotides. Each sample yielded at least 3 million CDR3-containing paired-end reads. First-strand cDNA synthesis was performed from all RNA using the Mint cDNA synthesis kit, with priming by a TRBC-specific oligonucleotide. All cDNA was treated with uracil-DNA glycosylase and then went through a first 18-cycle PCR with the universal primers M1SS and BC2_uni_R. The published analysis was carried out like this. For normalization, 1 million high-quality reads, each with a distinct molecular identifier, were randomly selected from each sample. Instead of being binned into consensus sequences, reads that shared molecular identifiers were thrown out. MiTCR, set to a Q25 quality threshold and the strictest error-elimination algorithm, was used for CDR3 identification, clonotype clustering and error correction. A nonparametric unseen species model with Euler transformation was used to estimate lower-bound total TCR beta diversity. In TCRdb, the public reads were trimmed at Q25 with fastp and aligned with MiXCR, with productive beta chains retained. Identical CDR3 protein sequences are pooled into one entry, listed with their most common genes and DNA. It is TCRdb's table, rather than the study itself, that gives the V and J calls and clone size. Across this sample there are 1.5 million to 2 million distinct CDR3 sequences, with roughly 30% seen only once. 6.5% to 8.5% of the sample is in the top ten clones.

On this clonotype: No cognate antigen has been identified for it. The record has no base qualities; no much larger clone is one base away.

The roughly 42 donors, aged 6 to 90 years, were systemically healthy Caucasian individuals from Russia. Each donor gave about 11 milliliters of peripheral blood, drawn into EDTA-treated Vacutainer tubes. Ficoll-Paque density-gradient centrifugation was used to isolate PBMCs, with at least 7 million obtained per sample. Trizol reagent was used to extract total RNA from PBMCs, with at least 6 micrograms per sample. For every donor, an aliquot of PBMCs went through flow cytometry to measure the percentages of naive CD45RAhigh/CD27high T cells. Trimming removed 10 bases from V and 2 bases from J, leaving 18 bases between the germline ends. CDR1 MDHEN and CDR2 SYDVKM are derived from the germline V gene. The CDR3 covers 15 residues, taking in both the cysteine and the phenylalanine. This entry keeps only the CDR3 DNA: 45 bases, framed from base 1.

The sequence was obtained from a woman in her 30s in good health. Here the chain combines TRBV28 and TRBJ1-5, with the D gene not confidently named. The sequencing input was blood. At the DNA level, the sequence is TGTGCCACACGGGAGGGTTCAGGTGGCAATCAGCCCCAGCATTTT. Its protein product is CATREGSGGNQPQHF.